This T cell receptor (beta chain) was identified in a study of T cells expressing NK-cell markers. Study-level background: Sequencing of TCR beta repertoires drew on sorted CD3+CD56+NKG2C+, CD3+CD56+NKG2C- and CD3+CD56-NKG2C+ T cells. Study conclusions and caveats: Questions lingered over whether expanded NKG2C+ T cell clones were HCMV-specific.

Reanalyzing the 5' RACE reads, TCRdb keeps one entry per CDR3 protein, without DNA. Its listing shows a few hundred thousand distinct CDR3 sequences. This CDR3 is 12 amino acids long. With regard to this clonotype: The antigen remains undetermined.

This chain uses TRBV12-3 or TRBV12-4 with TRBJ1-4. The clonotype was recovered from a man between 18 and 29 years old in good health. Input material: blood T cells: a sorted CD56 or NKG2C T cell subset, CD4+ or CD8+ T cells, or bulk PBMC T cells (not recorded which). The CDR3: CASSFYFEKLFF.